The rows below give T cell receptor beta chains drawn from one sample of a study of post-analysis software for immune sequencing data. TCRdb fed the PCR reads into MiXCR, producing one record per CDR3 protein. The table records approximately 730,000 distinct CDR3 sequences, 25% to 30% of them present only once. Sequences were obtained from blood. The receptors derive from a girl aged 10 to 17 with multiple sclerosis. CDR3s include the opening cysteine and the closing phenylalanine or tryptophan. A D gene is named only where the DNA matches it firmly. A clone size is listed for some rows: how often the clone was seen (once, few, many), or a class if it is expanded.

J	V	D	size	CDR3	DNA
TRBJ2-1	TRBV20-1	TRBD2	few	CSAERTSGIMEQFF	TGCAGTGCCGAAAGGACTAGCGGGATAATGGAGCAGTTCTTC
TRBJ2-1	TRBV20-1	.	.	CSARVGLGNEQFF	TGCAGTGCTAGAGTAGGGTTGGGCAATGAGCAGTTCTTC
TRBJ1-5	TRBV4-1	.	.	CASSQAMSGSGQPQHF	TGCGCCAGCAGCCAAGCAATGTCGGGGTCGGGTCAGCCCCAGCATTTT
TRBJ2-1	TRBV7-7	TRBD2	.	CASSSGLAGASSSYNEQFF	TGTGCTAGCAGCTCCGGACTAGCGGGGGCCTCGAGCTCCTACAATGAGCAGTTCTTC
TRBJ2-1	TRBV14	.	few	CASSHRTHLYDEQFF	TGTGCCAGCAGCCACCGCACTCATCTTTACGATGAGCAGTTCTTC
TRBJ2-5	TRBV5-1	.	.	CASRASKETQYF	TGCGCCAGCAGGGCTAGCAAGGAGACCCAGTACTTC
TRBJ1-2	TRBV4-2	TRBD1	.	CASSQTPGQGKYGYTF	TGTGCCAGCAGCCAGACTCCGGGACAGGGGAAGTATGGCTACACCTTC
TRBJ2-3	TRBV5-6	.	few	CASGRDTQYF	TGTGCCAGCGGAAGGGATACGCAGTATTTT
TRBJ2-6	TRBV15	TRBD1	few	CATSRGPGGFSGANVLTF	TGTGCCACCAGCAGAGGACCAGGGGGCTTTTCTGGGGCCAACGTCCTGACTTTC
TRBJ2-1	TRBV20-1	.	.	CSARDLGESFEQFF	TGCAGTGCTAGAGATCTCGGCGAGAGCTTTGAGCAGTTCTTC
TRBJ1-1	TRBV4-2	.	.	CASSHRDTRPNTEAFF	TGTGCCAGCAGCCACCGGGACACTAGGCCGAACACTGAAGCTTTCTTT
TRBJ2-1	TRBV27	TRBD2	.	CASTLSGRNNEQFF	TGTGCCAGCACCCTTAGCGGGAGAAACAATGAGCAGTTCTTC
TRBJ2-3	TRBV4-3	.	.	CASSEGQDTQYF	TGCGCCAGCAGCGAGGGGCAGGATACGCAGTATTTT
TRBJ2-7	TRBV5-8	TRBD1	.	CASSGGQGATHYEQYF	TGTGCCAGCAGCGGGGGACAGGGGGCAACTCACTACGAGCAGTACTTC
TRBJ1-1	TRBV6-1	.	.	CASSGPPVQGGEPGTEAFF	TGTGCCAGCAGTGGTCCCCCAGTGCAGGGAGGGGAGCCGGGCACTGAAGCTTTCTTT
TRBJ2-1	TRBV5-6	TRBD1	.	CASSHWVWTGSYNEQFF	TGTGCCAGCAGCCACTGGGTGTGGACAGGGTCCTACAATGAGCAGTTCTTC
TRBJ1-6	TRBV5-1	.	.	CASSLGLVTYNSPLHF	TGCGCCAGCAGCTTGGGCCTTGTCACCTATAATTCACCCCTCCACTTT
TRBJ1-1	TRBV5-1	.	few	CASSTGQNTEAFF	TGCGCCAGCAGCACCGGACAGAACACTGAAGCTTTCTTT
TRBJ2-7	TRBV10-2	.	many	CASSGAGDEQYF	TGCGCCAGCAGTGGTGCTGGGGACGAGCAGTACTTC
TRBJ2-3	TRBV29-1	TRBD2	.	CSVTGTSSTDTQYF	TGCAGCGTTACCGGGACTAGTAGCACAGATACGCAGTATTTT
TRBJ2-3	TRBV10-3	.	few	CAISEQGDTQYF	TGTGCCATCAGTGAGCAGGGGGATACGCAGTATTTT
TRBJ2-3	TRBV20-1	TRBD2	.	CSARKGTSGADTQYF	TGCAGTGCTAGAAAAGGGACTAGCGGGGCAGATACGCAGTATTTT
TRBJ2-7	TRBV20-1	.	.	CSAGNPRTPSYNEQYF	TGCAGTGCTGGTAATCCTCGTACCCCCTCCTACAATGAGCAGTACTTC
TRBJ2-1	TRBV7-9	TRBD1	.	CAGIQGWSKAWVEQFF	TGTGCCGGCATACAGGGGTGGTCGAAGGCCTGGGTCGAGCAGTTCTTC
TRBJ1-6	TRBV7-2	.	.	CASSLVFFGGSSPLHF	TGTGCCAGCAGCTTAGTTTTCTTCGGGGGTTCCTCACCCCTCCACTTT
TRBJ1-2	TRBV20-1	.	.	CSARPDSYGYTF	TGCAGTGCTCGACCTGACAGCTACGGCTACACCTTC
TRBJ2-1	TRBV5-1	.	.	CASTPRSGSYNEQFF	TGCGCCAGCACCCCCAGGAGCGGCTCCTACAATGAGCAGTTCTTC
TRBJ2-6	TRBV12-3/TRBV12-4	.	.	CASSRFGGANVLTF	TGTGCCAGCAGCCGCTTTGGGGGGGCCAACGTCCTGACTTTC
TRBJ2-5	TRBV6-5	TRBD2	.	CASSYFSGYQETQYF	TGTGCCAGCAGTTACTTTAGCGGGTACCAAGAGACCCAGTACTTC
TRBJ1-1	TRBV20-1	TRBD1	.	CSAKTGANTEAFF	TGCAGTGCAAAAACAGGGGCGAACACTGAAGCTTTCTTT
TRBJ2-2	TRBV9	.	.	CASGGDGGGELFF	TGTGCCAGCGGAGGGGACGGAGGTGGGGAGCTGTTTTTT
TRBJ2-7	TRBV24-1	.	.	CATSGWRDEQYF	TGTGCCACCAGTGGTTGGAGGGACGAGCAGTACTTC
TRBJ2-4	TRBV12-2	.	.	CASRPTGQEKNIQYF	TGTGCAAGTCGCCCCACGGGACAGGAGAAAAACATTCAGTACTTC
TRBJ2-4	TRBV5-1	.	.	CASSLGDPFSKNIQYF	TGCGCCAGCAGCTTGGGGGACCCCTTCTCCAAAAACATTCAGTACTTC
TRBJ1-2	TRBV20-1	TRBD1	few	CSATAQGDNGYTF	TGCAGTGCCACCGCGCAGGGGGACAATGGCTACACCTTC
TRBJ2-3	TRBV3-1	.	few	CASSRREGIGTDTQYF	TGTGCCAGCAGCCGTCGAGAGGGAATTGGCACAGATACGCAGTATTTT
TRBJ2-7	TRBV6-1	.	.	CASSEALAAAAYEQYF	TGTGCCAGCAGTGAAGCTTTGGCAGCCGCCGCCTACGAGCAGTACTTC
TRBJ2-7	TRBV7-9	.	.	CASSLEGAAPREQYF	TGTGCCAGCAGCTTAGAGGGCGCCGCCCCTCGCGAGCAGTACTTC
TRBJ2-7	TRBV29-1	TRBD2	few	CSVVTSGGLEQYF	TGCAGCGTTGTGACTAGCGGGGGCCTAGAGCAGTACTTC
TRBJ2-7	TRBV4-3	TRBD2	many	CASSQGTSGTYEQYF	TGCGCCAGCAGCCAAGGGACTAGCGGTACCTACGAGCAGTACTTC
TRBJ2-1	TRBV6-5	.	few	CASSGSYYNEQFF	TGTGCCAGCAGTGGCTCGTACTACAATGAGCAGTTCTTC
TRBJ1-2	TRBV10-3	TRBD1	many	CAIRQGGTYYGYTF	TGTGCCATCAGGCAGGGGGGAACCTACTATGGCTACACCTTC
TRBJ2-5	TRBV13	.	.	CASGLSGRETQYF	TGTGCCAGCGGCTTAAGTGGGAGGGAGACCCAGTACTTC
TRBJ1-2	TRBV5-1	TRBD1	few	CASSWGTGGRGYTF	TGCGCCAGCAGCTGGGGGACAGGGGGCCGTGGCTACACCTTC
TRBJ1-1	TRBV11-3	.	few	CASSLFAYTEAFF	TGTGCCAGCAGCTTATTTGCATACACTGAAGCTTTCTTT
TRBJ2-3	TRBV5-1	TRBD2	few	CASSRLAGEGTDTQYF	TGCGCCAGCAGCCGACTAGCGGGGGAGGGCACAGATACGCAGTATTTT
TRBJ1-2	TRBV7-9	.	.	CASSLGTSVYGYTF	TGTGCCAGCAGCTTGGGGACATCAGTCTATGGCTACACCTTC
TRBJ2-3	TRBV6-5	TRBD2	.	CASNYSMVAGDPTDTQYF	TGTGCCAGCAATTACTCGATGGTAGCGGGCGATCCCACAGATACGCAGTATTTT
TRBJ1-2	TRBV27	TRBD1	few	CASSSNSLGTANYGYTF	TGTGCCAGCAGTTCAAATTCCTTAGGGACAGCTAACTATGGCTACACCTTC
TRBJ2-7	TRBV11-2	.	few	CASSSLRSGPYEQYF	TGTGCCAGCAGCTCCCTGAGAAGCGGGCCTTACGAGCAGTACTTC
TRBJ2-4	TRBV11-1	.	.	CASSPRKGSGTKNIQYF	TGTGCCAGCAGCCCGCGGAAAGGTTCGGGTACCAAAAACATTCAGTACTTC
TRBJ1-5	TRBV6-5	TRBD1	.	CASSRTGHQPQHF	TGTGCCAGCAGCCGGACAGGGCATCAGCCCCAGCATTTT
TRBJ2-3	TRBV7-2	TRBD2	many	CASSLQLAGDTQYF	TGTGCCAGCAGCTTACAACTAGCGGGAGATACGCAGTATTTT
TRBJ1-2	TRBV7-2	.	.	CASSLTSYGYTF	TGTGCCAGCAGCCTGACAAGCTATGGCTACACCTTC